This TCR beta chain came from a study of shared clonotypes between healthy human individuals. Methods used by the authors: Junction-only immunoSEQ data arrived without quality scores, meaning filtering differed. The assay was immunoSEQ multiplex PCR, and TCRdb's table has in-frame clones only and misses some. V and J calls and clone size are as listed in that table; D and trimming were resolved from the DNA. Of approximately 480,000 clones in the sample, roughly 79% were seen once. The donors, healthy adults who were HIV-negative, had experienced no recent acute infections or vaccinations. With 3 bases removed from V and 7 bases from J, the gap between germline ends came to 13 bases. This CDR3 has 14 amino acids. Germline CDR1 is GTSNPN and CDR2 is SVGIG (reference sequence).

The sequence came from a woman between 40 and 50 years old in good health. Some clones in this sample may be carry-over from other donors' samples. Specimen: PBMCs. V and J are TRBV30 and TRBJ1-6, with no clear D. In nucleotides, the CDR3 is TGTGCCTGGAGGATCGGAACACCGAATTCACCCCTCCACTTT. This encodes CAWRIGTPNSPLHF.